The 25 T cell receptor beta chains below come from one sample, sequenced in a study of T cell repertoires in cytomegalovirus infection. Their specific antigens are unknown. TCRdb used MiXCR to reprocess the reads, holding one entry per CDR3 protein. Of roughly 110,000 distinct CDR3 sequences in the sample, 30% to 35% are singletons; the top ten hold 41%. Sequences were derived from CD8+ T cells from cultured PBMCs, sampled from culture after CMV antigen stimulation. The receptors were sampled from a human donor in good health (CMV status not recorded). Some clones in this sample may be carry-over from other donors' samples.

The chain employs TRBV7-8 and TRBJ2-2; TRBD1 matches 8 bases. With V trimmed by 6 bases and J by 0 bases, 9 bases remained unmatched. Germline CDR1 reads SGHVS; CDR2 reads FQNEAQ. This CDR3 region has 17 residues. The CDR3 reads CASSFFQTGANTGELFF. The DNA of the CDR3 is TGTGCCAGCAGTTTCTTCCAGACAGGGGCGAACACCGGGGAGCTGTTTTTT.

The rearrangement joins TRBV20-1 to TRBJ2-1; D call uncertain. Germline loops: CDR1 DFQATT, CDR2 SNEGSKA (reference sequence). Trimming took 2 bases from V and 2 from J, leaving 13 bases between them. The CDR3 consists of 15 residues. The DNA for the CDR3 is TGCAGTGCTAGACCCGAAGCTCCTACCTACAATGAGCAGTTCTTC. It yields the protein CSARPEAPTYNEQFF.

This rearrangement joins TRBV6-2 or TRBV6-3 to TRBJ2-1; D might be TRBD1 (6 bases). Germline-derived CDR1 and CDR2 are MNHEY and SVGEGT. The CDR3 covers 16 residues. Deletions cut 5 bases from V and 0 bases from J, with 14 bases between. The CDR3 nucleotides are TGTGCCAGCAGTACGACCAGGGGCAGCTCCTACAATGAGCAGTTCTTC. Its protein is CASSTTRGSSYNEQFF.

This clonotype has more than one count but fewer than ten. The chain has TRBV12-3 or TRBV12-4 and TRBJ2-2; D possibly uses TRBD1 or TRBD2 (6 bases each). The CDR3 consists of 15 residues. V shed 3 bases and J shed 7 bases, with 15 bases lying between them. CDR3 DNA: TGTGCCAGCAGTTTCGGTCGGGGGCGCGACGGGGAGCTGTTTTTT. It codes for CASSFGRGRDGELFF.

V and J are TRBV27 and TRBJ2-1; tentative D call: TRBD2 (7 bases). The germline V and J ends were trimmed by 8 bases and 7 bases, with 24 bases remaining between them. The germline V gene has CDR1 MNHEY and CDR2 SMNVEV (reference sequence). This CDR3 is built from 16 residues. The CDR3 region has the DNA TGTGCCAGCTTAGGCGCGGGGGCCACACAGGCAAATGAGCAGTTCTTC. Protein product: CASLGAGATQANEQFF.

The V gene is TRBV12-3 or TRBV12-4, the J gene TRBJ1-2; no reliable D call. V lost 0 bases to trimming and J lost 0 bases, with 8 bases between them. The CDR3 runs to 15 residues. The CDR3 nucleotides read TGTGCCAGCAGTTTAGCAGGCGAATCTAACTATGGCTACACCTTC. Its protein product is CASSLAGESNYGYTF.

This chain uses TRBV6-2 or TRBV6-3 with TRBJ2-2; no firm D call. Looked up from germline, CDR1 is MNHEY and CDR2 is SVGEGT. The V end was cut by 1 base, the J end by 5 bases, with 5 bases between. This CDR3 has 13 amino acids. CDR3 bases: TGTGCCAGCAGTTACTTGGGGACCGGGGAGCTGTTTTTT. Translation gives CASSYLGTGELFF.

This clonotype has ten or more counts. This chain uses TRBV7-8 with TRBJ1-5; D unclear. The CDR3 sequence is 15 residues long. Germline V lookup: CDR1 SGHVS, CDR2 FQNEAQ. V was pared by 5 bases and J by 0 bases, with 11 bases between. The DNA of the CDR3 is TGTGCCAGCAGCCCAAGGCTTAATAGCAATCAGCCCCAGCATTTT. Protein product: CASSPRLNSNQPQHF.

The chain recombines TRBV20-1 with TRBJ2-7; 8 bases are shared with TRBD2. Germline V gene data show CDR1 as DFQATT and CDR2 as SNEGSKA (reference sequence). V was clipped by 0 bases and J by 2 bases; unmatched bases: 6. The CDR3 is made up of 15 amino acids. The chain's CDR3 is CSARDRTSGPYEQYF. CDR3 in DNA: TGCAGTGCTAGAGATCGTACTAGCGGTCCCTACGAGCAGTACTTC.

The chain couples TRBV19 to TRBJ2-3, with D perhaps TRBD1 (6 bases). CDR3 length: 17 amino acids. Trimming pared 0 bases from V and 1 base from J, leaving 14 bases between. From germline, CDR1 is LNHDA and CDR2 SQIVND (reference sequence). The CDR3 DNA sequence: TGTGCCAGTAGTATAGACCCAGGGGCAGGGGGCACAGATACGCAGTATTTT. Translation gives CASSIDPGAGGTDTQYF.

This clonotype was seen a few times. The chain combines TRBV7-8 with TRBJ1-1, with unresolved D. Trimming cost V 2 bases and J 0 bases, with 16 bases left between them. Germline CDR1 SGHVS, CDR2 FQNEAQ. CDR3 length equals 17 residues. CDR3 protein: CASSLYLRTAMNTEAFF. The CDR3, as DNA: TGTGCCAGCAGCTTATATCTCCGCACAGCAATGAACACTGAAGCTTTCTTT.

About this clonotype: This clone may be a read error of a much larger clone one base away. The genes are TRBV29-1 and TRBJ2-1; possibly TRBD2 for D (6 bases). The V gene's germline CDR1 is SQVTM and CDR2 ANQGSEA. The length of the CDR3 is 12 residues. Trimming shortened V by 5 bases and J by 6 bases, and 11 bases separated the two germline ends. CDR3: CSVWRAPNEQFF. CDR3 coding DNA: TGCAGCGTTTGGAGGGCGCCCAATGAGCAGTTCTTC.

This clonotype came up a few times. The chain links TRBV7-9 to TRBJ1-1; 8 bases match TRBD1. Germline CDR1 reads SEHNR; CDR2 reads FQNEAQ (reference sequence). The CDR3 spans 16 residues. Unmatched junction bases numbered 11, after V lost 5 bases and J lost 3 bases. CDR3 sequence (DNA): TGTGCCAGCAGCCCACCTGACAGGGGAGGGTACACTGAAGCTTTCTTT. This codes for CASSPPDRGGYTEAFF.

This chain uses TRBV4-1 with TRBJ2-2; no clear D. Trimming cost V 8 bases and J 2 bases, with 9 bases left between them. Germline V gives CDR1 MGHRA, CDR2 YSYEKL. CDR3 length equals 13 residues. The CDR3 loop is CASRPRNTGELFF. The CDR3 bases are TGCGCCAGCCGTCCGCGCAACACCGGGGAGCTGTTTTTT.

The rearrangement joins TRBV6-5 to TRBJ2-2, with D perhaps matching TRBD1 (7 bases). Trimming cost V 0 bases and J 1 base, with 15 bases left between them. The CDR3 spans 18 residues. CDR1 is MNHEY, CDR2 SVGAGI, per germline. The DNA of the CDR3 is TGTGCCAGCAGTTACTCGTTTGGCAGGGGGGTGAACACCGGGGAGCTGTTTTTT. It specifies CASSYSFGRGVNTGELFF.

This clonotype has more than one count but fewer than ten. V and J are TRBV27 and TRBJ2-1, with D hard to call. The CDR3 is 14 residues long. Per germline, CDR1 MNHEY and CDR2 SMNVEV (reference sequence). V gave up 3 bases and J gave up 4 bases, with 10 bases separating them. The DNA for the CDR3 is TGTGCCAGCAGTTTGGGTCGGAATTACAATGAGCAGTTCTTC. Encoded protein: CASSLGRNYNEQFF.

This clonotype has a handful of counts. The rearrangement uses TRBV7-3 and TRBJ2-2, with D hard to call. The V and J ends lost 0 bases and 6 bases respectively, with 5 bases between them. Per the germline V gene, CDR1 is SGHTA and CDR2 is FQGTGA. The length of the CDR3 is 13 residues. CDR3 amino acids: CASSLTTAGELFF. The CDR3 nucleotides read TGTGCCAGCAGCTTAACAACCGCCGGGGAGCTGTTTTTT.

This clonotype was counted only a few times. The V call is TRBV6-5, the J call TRBJ2-3; D possibly corresponds to TRBD2 (5 bases). The V gene's germline CDR1 is MNHEY and CDR2 SVGAGI. CDR3 length: 18 amino acids. V was trimmed by 5 bases and J by 1 base, leaving 22 bases between them. The CDR3 sequence is CASSPPGWPSQRTDTQYF. DNA for the CDR3: TGTGCCAGCAGTCCTCCGGGGTGGCCCAGCCAACGCACAGATACGCAGTATTTT.

Ten or more counts support this clonotype. The chain carries TRBV7-2 and TRBJ2-3; D perhaps matches TRBD2 (6 bases). Germline CDR1 reads SGHTA; CDR2 reads FQGNSA. This CDR3 region has 15 residues. The V end was cut by 1 base, the J end by 4 bases, with 12 bases between. DNA of the CDR3: TGTGCCAGCAGCTTAGTGGGGGGACTCGCAGATACGCAGTATTTT. Translation: CASSLVGGLADTQYF.

In this sample, this clonotype turned up a few times. This CDR3 reads CASSTGRVTNEKLFF. CDR3 in DNA: TGTGCCAGCAGCACCGGACGGGTAACTAATGAAAAACTGTTTTTT. The chain carries TRBV5-4 and TRBJ1-4; D not certain. Germline V gene lookup returns CDR1 SGHNT and CDR2 YYREEE (reference sequence). The ends were cut back, 4 bases at V and 1 base at J, with 11 bases in the middle. This CDR3 spans 15 amino acids.

This clonotype appeared many times. The chain is built from TRBV7-8 and TRBJ1-5; the D is unclear. The CDR3 loop spans 15 amino acids. The V end was cut by 5 bases, the J end by 0 bases, with 11 bases between. The V gene's germline CDR1 is SGHVS and CDR2 FQNEAQ. The CDR3 loop reads CASSAEGASNQPQHF. CDR3 in DNA: TGTGCCAGCAGCGCGGAAGGAGCTAGCAATCAGCCCCAGCATTTT.

The chain couples TRBV5-4 to TRBJ2-2, with D tentatively TRBD1 (5 bases). Trimming took 4 bases from V and 5 from J, leaving 12 bases between them. CDR1 is SGHNT, CDR2 YYREEE, per germline (reference sequence). This CDR3 is built from 14 residues. CDR3 nucleotides: TGTGCCAGCAGCATAGACAGTATAACCGGGGAGCTGTTTTTT. It specifies CASSIDSITGELFF. The full variable domain, completed using reference TRBV5-4 and TRBJ2-2, is ETGVTQSPTHLIKTRGQQVTLRCSSQSGHNTVSWYQQALGQGPQFIFQYYREEENGRGNFPPRFSGLQFPNYSSELNVNALELDDSALYLCASSIDSITGELFFGEGSRLTVL.

This clonotype was detected only a few times. The rearrangement links TRBV20-1 to TRBJ1-1, with D unresolved. This CDR3 has 11 residues. Germline V gene data show CDR1 as DFQATT and CDR2 as SNEGSKA (reference sequence). Trimming removed 5 bases from V and 4 bases from J, with 8 bases in between. CDR3 protein: CSAPGGTEAFF. The CDR3 coding sequence is TGCAGTGCTCCCGGCGGCACTGAAGCTTTCTTT.

The chain joins TRBV10-3 to TRBJ1-2; 8 nucleotides match TRBD1. CDR1 is ENHRY and CDR2 is SYGVKD in the germline V gene. The CDR3 has 12 amino acids. J gave up 4 bases and V 10 bases, and 5 bases lay outside the gene matches. The CDR3 DNA follows: TGTGCCACCTGGACAGGGATCTATGGCTACACCTTC. It codes for CATWTGIYGYTF.

This clonotype was recorded once. V usage is TRBV19 and J usage is TRBJ2-3, with 9 bases lining up with TRBD1. J lost 4 bases, V lost 6 bases, and 11 bases had no gene match. The CDR3 has 16 amino acids. CDR1 and CDR2 from the germline V gene are LNHDA and SQIVND (reference sequence). The CDR3 reads CASRNDRGAAADTQYF. CDR3 in DNA: TGTGCCAGTAGAAACGACAGGGGGGCGGCGGCAGATACGCAGTATTTT.